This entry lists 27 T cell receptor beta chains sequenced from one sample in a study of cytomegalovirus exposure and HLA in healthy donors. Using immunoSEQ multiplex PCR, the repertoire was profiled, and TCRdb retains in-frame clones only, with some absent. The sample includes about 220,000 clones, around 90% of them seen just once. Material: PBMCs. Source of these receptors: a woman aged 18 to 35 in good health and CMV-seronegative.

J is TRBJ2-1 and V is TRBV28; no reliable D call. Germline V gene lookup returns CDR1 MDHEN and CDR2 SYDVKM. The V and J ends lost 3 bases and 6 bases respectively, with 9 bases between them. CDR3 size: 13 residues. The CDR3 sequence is CASSFHSGNEQFF. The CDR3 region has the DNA TGTGCCAGCAGTTTTCACTCGGGCAATGAGCAGTTCTTC.

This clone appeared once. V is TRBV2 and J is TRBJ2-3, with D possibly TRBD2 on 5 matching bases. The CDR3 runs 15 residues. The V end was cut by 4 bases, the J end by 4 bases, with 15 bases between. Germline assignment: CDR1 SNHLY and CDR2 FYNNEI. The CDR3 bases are TGTGCCAGCAGTGTCGGTGGGAGTGGGGCAGATACGCAGTATTTT. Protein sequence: CASSVGGSGADTQYF.

CDR3 loop: CASGFDTYGYTF. DNA for the CDR3: TGTGCCAGCGGCTTTGACACCTATGGCTACACCTTC. The chain joins TRBV2 to TRBJ1-2, with D unresolved. The germline V gene encodes CDR1 SNHLY and CDR2 FYNNEI. The CDR3 extends over 12 amino acids. V shed 8 bases and J shed 4 bases, with 11 bases lying between them.

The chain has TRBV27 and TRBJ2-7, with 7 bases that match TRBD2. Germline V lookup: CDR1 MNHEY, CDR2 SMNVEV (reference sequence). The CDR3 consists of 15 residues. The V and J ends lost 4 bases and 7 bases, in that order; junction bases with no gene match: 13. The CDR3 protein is CASSSVFRGVGEQYF. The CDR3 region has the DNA TGTGCCAGCAGTTCAGTTTTTCGGGGGGTGGGAGAGCAGTACTTC.

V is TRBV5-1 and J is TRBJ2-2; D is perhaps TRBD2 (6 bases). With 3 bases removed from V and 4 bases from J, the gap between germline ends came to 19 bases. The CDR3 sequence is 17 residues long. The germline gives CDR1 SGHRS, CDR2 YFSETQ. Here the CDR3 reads CASSYRLGGSSTGELFF. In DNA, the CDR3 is TGCGCCAGCAGCTACCGCTTGGGGGGATCAAGCACCGGGGAGCTGTTTTTT.

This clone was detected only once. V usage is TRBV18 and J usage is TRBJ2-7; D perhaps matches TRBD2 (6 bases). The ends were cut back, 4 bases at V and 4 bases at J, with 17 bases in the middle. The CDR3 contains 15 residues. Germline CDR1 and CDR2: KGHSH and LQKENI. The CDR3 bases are TGTGCCAGCTCACGCCCGGGACTGAGGATTTACGAGCAGTACTTC. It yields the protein CASSRPGLRIYEQYF.

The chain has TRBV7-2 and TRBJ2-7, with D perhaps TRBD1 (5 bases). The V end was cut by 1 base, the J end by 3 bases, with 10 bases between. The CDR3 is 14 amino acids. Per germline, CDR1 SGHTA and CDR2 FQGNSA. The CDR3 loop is CASSLERGNYEQYF. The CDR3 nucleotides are TGTGCCAGCAGCTTAGAAAGGGGTAACTACGAGCAGTACTTC.

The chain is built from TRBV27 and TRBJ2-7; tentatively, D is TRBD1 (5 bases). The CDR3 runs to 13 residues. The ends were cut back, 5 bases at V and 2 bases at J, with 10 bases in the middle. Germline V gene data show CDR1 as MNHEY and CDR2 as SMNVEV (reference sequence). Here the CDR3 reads CASSLTETYEQYF. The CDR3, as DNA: TGTGCCAGCAGTCTGACAGAGACCTACGAGCAGTACTTC.

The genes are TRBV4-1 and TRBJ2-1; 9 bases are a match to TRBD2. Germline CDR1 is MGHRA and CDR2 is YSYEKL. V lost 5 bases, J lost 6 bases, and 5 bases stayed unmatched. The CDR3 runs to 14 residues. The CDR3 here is CASSWTSALNEQFF. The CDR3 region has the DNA TGCGCCAGCAGCTGGACTAGCGCACTCAATGAGCAGTTCTTC.

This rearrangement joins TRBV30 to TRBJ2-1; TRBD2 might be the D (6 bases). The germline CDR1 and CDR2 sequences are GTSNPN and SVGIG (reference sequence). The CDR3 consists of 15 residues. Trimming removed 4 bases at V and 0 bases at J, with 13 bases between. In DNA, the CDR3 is TGTGCCTGGAACCCCGGGGGATACTCCTACAATGAGCAGTTCTTC. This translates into CAWNPGGYSYNEQFF.

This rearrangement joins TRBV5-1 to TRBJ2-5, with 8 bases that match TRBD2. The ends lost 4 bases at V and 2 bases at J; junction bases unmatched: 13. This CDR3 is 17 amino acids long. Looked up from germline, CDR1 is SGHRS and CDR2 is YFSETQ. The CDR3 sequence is CASSRRPAGGPQETQYF. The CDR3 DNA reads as TGCGCCAGCAGCAGACGGCCCGCGGGAGGCCCGCAAGAGACCCAGTACTTC.

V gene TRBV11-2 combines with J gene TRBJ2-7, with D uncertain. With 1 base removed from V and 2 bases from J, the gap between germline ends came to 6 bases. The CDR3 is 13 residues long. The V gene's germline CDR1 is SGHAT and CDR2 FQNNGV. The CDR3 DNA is TGTGCCAGCAGCTTAGGGCAGACCTACGAGCAGTACTTC. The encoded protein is CASSLGQTYEQYF.

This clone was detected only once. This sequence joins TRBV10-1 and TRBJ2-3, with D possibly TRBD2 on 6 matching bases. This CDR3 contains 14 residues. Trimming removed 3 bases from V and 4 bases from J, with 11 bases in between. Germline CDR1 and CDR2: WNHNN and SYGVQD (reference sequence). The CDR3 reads CASSDVQRADTQYF. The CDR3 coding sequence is TGCGCCAGCAGTGACGTTCAGCGGGCAGATACGCAGTATTTT.

CDR3 sequence (DNA): TGCGCCAGCAGCTTGGAGGGACAGAAAAATGAAAAACTGTTTTTT. Translated, it gives CASSLEGQKNEKLFF. The chain employs TRBV5-1 and TRBJ1-4, with 7 bases matching TRBD1. V dropped 0 bases and J dropped 5; count of bases not matched to a gene: 4. The CDR3 spans 15 residues. In germline, CDR1 is SGHRS, CDR2 YFSETQ. The variable domain in full, completed from reference TRBV5-1 and TRBJ1-4, reads KAGVTQTPRYLIKTRGQQVTLSCSPISGHRSVSWYQQTPGQGLQFLFEYFSETQRNKGNFPGRFSGRQFSNSRSEMNVSTLELGDSALYLCASSLEGQKNEKLFFGSGTQLSVL.

The CDR3 region has the DNA TGTGCCTGGAGACGACTAGCGGGAGGGCCCGGGGAGCTGTTTTTT. This gives the protein CAWRRLAGGPGELFF. The chain employs TRBV30 and TRBJ2-2; TRBD2 aligns across 14 bases. The CDR3 is made up of 15 amino acids. Germline V gene lookup returns CDR1 GTSNPN and CDR2 SVGIG (reference sequence). V was clipped by 3 bases and J by 6 bases; unmatched bases: 3.

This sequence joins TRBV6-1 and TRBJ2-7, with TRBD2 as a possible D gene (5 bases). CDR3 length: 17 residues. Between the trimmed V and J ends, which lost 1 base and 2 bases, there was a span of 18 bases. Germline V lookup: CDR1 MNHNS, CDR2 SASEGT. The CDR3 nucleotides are TGTGCCAGCAGTGAAGGGTCCCCCGAGGGTTTCCCCTACGAGCAGTACTTC. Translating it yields CASSEGSPEGFPYEQYF.

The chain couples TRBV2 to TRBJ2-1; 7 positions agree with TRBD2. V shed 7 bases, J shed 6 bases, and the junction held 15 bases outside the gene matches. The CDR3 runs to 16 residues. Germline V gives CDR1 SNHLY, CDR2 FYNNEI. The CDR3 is CASILLTSQFRNEQFF. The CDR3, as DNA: TGTGCCAGCATCCTGCTGACTAGCCAGTTTCGCAATGAGCAGTTCTTC.

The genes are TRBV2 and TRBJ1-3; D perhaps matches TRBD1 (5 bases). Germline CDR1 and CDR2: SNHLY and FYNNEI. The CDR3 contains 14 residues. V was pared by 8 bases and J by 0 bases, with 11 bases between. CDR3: CASQTDLSGNTIYF. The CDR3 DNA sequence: TGTGCCAGCCAGACAGACCTCTCTGGAAACACCATATATTTT.

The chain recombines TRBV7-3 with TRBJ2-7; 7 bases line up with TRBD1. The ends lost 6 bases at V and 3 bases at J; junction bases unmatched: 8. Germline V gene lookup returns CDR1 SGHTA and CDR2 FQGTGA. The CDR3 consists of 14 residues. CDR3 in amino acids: CASSGAGGNYEQYF. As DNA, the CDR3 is TGTGCCAGCAGTGGGGCAGGGGGAAACTACGAGCAGTACTTC.

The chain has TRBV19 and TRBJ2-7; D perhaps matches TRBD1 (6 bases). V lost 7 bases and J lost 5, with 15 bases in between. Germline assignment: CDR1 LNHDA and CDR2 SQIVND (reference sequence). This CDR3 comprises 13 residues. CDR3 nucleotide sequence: TGTGCCAGTAAAGTGGCAGGGGCCCACGAGCAGTACTTC. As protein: CASKVAGAHEQYF.

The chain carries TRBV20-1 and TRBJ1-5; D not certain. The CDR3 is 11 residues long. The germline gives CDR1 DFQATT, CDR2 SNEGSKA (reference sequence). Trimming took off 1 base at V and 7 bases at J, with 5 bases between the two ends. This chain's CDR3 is CSARAGQPQHF. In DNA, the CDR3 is TGCAGTGCTAGAGCCGGGCAGCCCCAGCATTTT.

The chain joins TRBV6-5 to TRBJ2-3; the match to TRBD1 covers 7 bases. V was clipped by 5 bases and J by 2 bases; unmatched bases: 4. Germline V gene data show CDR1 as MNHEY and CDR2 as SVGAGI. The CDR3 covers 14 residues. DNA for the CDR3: TGTGCCAGCAGTGGGACAGCACACACAGATACGCAGTATTTT. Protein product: CASSGTAHTDTQYF.

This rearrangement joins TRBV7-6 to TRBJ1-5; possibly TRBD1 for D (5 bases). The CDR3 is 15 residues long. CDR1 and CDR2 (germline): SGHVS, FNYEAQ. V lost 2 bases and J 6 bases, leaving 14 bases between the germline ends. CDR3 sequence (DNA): TGTGCCAGCAGCTTACGGCAGGGCGGGGTTCAGCCCCAGCATTTT. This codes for CASSLRQGGVQPQHF.

The DNA of the CDR3 is TGTGCCAGCTCACCGGGGCAGGATAATGAAAAACTGTTTTTT. This encodes CASSPGQDNEKLFF. The V and J genes are TRBV18 and TRBJ1-4; tentatively, D is TRBD1 (5 bases). The CDR3 length is 14 residues. Trimming removed 3 bases at V and 4 bases at J, with 9 bases between. The germline V gene has CDR1 KGHSH and CDR2 LQKENI.

CDR3 nucleotide sequence: TGTGCCAGCAGCTTAGGAGCGGGAAGCTCCTACAATGAGCAGTTCTTC. Translating it yields CASSLGAGSSYNEQFF. The V call is TRBV11-1, the J call TRBJ2-1, with 7 bases that match TRBD2. V shed 1 base and J 0 bases; nucleotides not matched to a gene: 3. The V gene's germline CDR1 is SGHAT and CDR2 FQDESV (reference sequence). The length of the CDR3 is 16 residues.

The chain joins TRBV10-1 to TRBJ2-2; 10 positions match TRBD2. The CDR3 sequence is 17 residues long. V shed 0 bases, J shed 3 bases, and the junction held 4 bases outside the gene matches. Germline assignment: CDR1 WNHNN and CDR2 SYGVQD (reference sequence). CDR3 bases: TGCGCCAGCAGTGAGTCCCTAGCGGGAGTTGACACCGGGGAGCTGTTTTTT. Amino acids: CASSESLAGVDTGELFF.

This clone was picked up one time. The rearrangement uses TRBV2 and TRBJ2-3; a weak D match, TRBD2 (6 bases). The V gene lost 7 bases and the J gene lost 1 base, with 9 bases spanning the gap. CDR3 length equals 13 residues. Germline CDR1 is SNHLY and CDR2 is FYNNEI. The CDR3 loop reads CASKRRGTDTQYF. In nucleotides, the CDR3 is TGTGCCAGCAAGCGGAGGGGCACAGATACGCAGTATTTT.